This T cell receptor beta chain is from a study of Ad26.COV2.S vaccination and SARS-CoV-2 variants. On the study more broadly: Of the COV1001 trial arms, the Ad26.COV2.S arm included the donor. The vaccine Ad26.COV2.S was put into the muscle once, or twice with 56 days between.

Germline V gene lookup returns CDR1 MNHNS and CDR2 SASEGT. Trimming cost V 6 bases and J 4 bases; bases outside gene matches: 7. This CDR3 spans 14 amino acids. This sample's treatment: around 19 received Ad26.COV2.S at low or high dose, single or two shots; 5 received placebo; per-sample allocation not given. Sampling was performed 63 days after the first vaccine or placebo injection. Sequencing was performed with immunoSEQ multiplex PCR; in TCRdb, only in-frame clones are kept and a portion is missing. The table lists hundreds of thousands of clones, roughly 85% of them singletons, with roughly 7.4% in the top ten.

The receptor was derived from a person between 18 and 65 years old who received the Ad26.COV2.S COVID-19 vaccine or a placebo. This sample comprised peripheral blood, obtained in a trial of Ad26.COV2.S vaccine versus placebo. V is TRBV6-1 and J is TRBJ2-5; 8 positions agree with TRBD2. The CDR3 nucleotides are TGTGCCAGCAGGGCCTCGGGGGGGGGAGAGACCCAGTACTTC. This sequence encodes CASRASGGGETQYF.